This T cell receptor (beta chain) was identified in a study of cytomegalovirus exposure and HLA in healthy donors. Study results and limitations: Analysis was performed later, and it showed HLA-associated TCR beta chains to be more clonally expanded than equally common others. In a later analysis, several top co-occurrence clusters appeared linked to parvovirus B19, influenza, CMV and Epstein-Barr virus. Published work reported that the classifier diagnosed cytomegalovirus status with high specificity and sensitivity. Solely CMV serostatus was available to characterize immune exposure.

V lost 3 bases, J lost 0 bases, and 15 bases lay in between. The CDR3 has 16 amino acids. Germline CDR1 SGHNT, CDR2 YYREEE (reference sequence). A few counts support this clone. The antigen is not known. Primers: 60 Vbeta forward and 13 Jbeta reverse. The protocol was immunoSEQ multiplex PCR, while the TCRdb copy is restricted to in-frame clones and leaves out a portion. The sample consists of 130,000 or so clones, 75% of them appearing once. V is TRBV5-4 and J is TRBJ1-1, with a weak D call TRBD1 (5 bases). Specimen: PBMCs. This TCR came from a man aged 35 to 55 in good health and CMV-seronegative. CDR3 region: CASSSPGYWMNTEAFF. The CDR3, as DNA: TGTGCCAGCAGCTCCCCAGGGTATTGGATGAACACTGAAGCTTTCTTT.